This note documents a single T cell receptor (beta chain) sequence. This entry is derived from a study of T cell changes during pregnancy in multiple sclerosis. The CDR3 runs to 18 residues. Germline V CDR1 and CDR2: ENHRY, SYGVKD. The V end was cut by 2 bases, the J end by 0 bases, with 14 bases between. Some clones are missing from TCRdb's copy, which holds only in-frame ones; the method was immunoSEQ multiplex PCR. Of tens of thousands of clones in the sample, 85% to 95% were seen once. The clonotype originates from a female donor with multiple sclerosis, enrolled in a pregnancy study. This rearrangement joins TRBV10-3 to TRBJ1-6, with D perhaps TRBD1 (6 bases). The sample here was CD8+ T cells from peripheral blood mononuclear cells, taken in the third trimester of pregnancy. CDR3 amino acids: CAISENRDKSSYNSPLHF. For the CDR3, the DNA is TGTGCCATCAGTGAGAACCGGGACAAGAGCTCCTATAATTCACCCCTCCACTTT.